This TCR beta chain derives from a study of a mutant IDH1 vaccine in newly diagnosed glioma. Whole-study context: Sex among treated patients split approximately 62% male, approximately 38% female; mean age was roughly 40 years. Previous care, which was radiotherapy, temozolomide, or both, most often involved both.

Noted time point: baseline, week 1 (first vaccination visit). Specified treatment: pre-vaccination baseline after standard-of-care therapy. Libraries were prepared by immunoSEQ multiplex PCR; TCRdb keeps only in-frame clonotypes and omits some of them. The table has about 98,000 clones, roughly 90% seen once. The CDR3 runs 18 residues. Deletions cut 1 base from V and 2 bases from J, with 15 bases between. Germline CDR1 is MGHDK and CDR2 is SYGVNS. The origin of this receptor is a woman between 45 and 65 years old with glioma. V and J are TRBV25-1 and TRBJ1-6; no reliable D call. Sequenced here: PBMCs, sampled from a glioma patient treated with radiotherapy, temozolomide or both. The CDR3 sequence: CASSELGLLEAYNSPLHF. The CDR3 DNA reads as TGTGCCAGCAGTGAATTAGGACTTCTTGAGGCCTATAATTCACCCCTCCACTTT. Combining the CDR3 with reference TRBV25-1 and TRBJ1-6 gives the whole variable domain EADIYQTPRYLVIGTGKKITLECSQTMGHDKMYWYQQDPGMELHLIHYSYGVNSTEKGDLSSESTVSRIRTEHFPLTLESARPSHTSQYLCASSELGLLEAYNSPLHFGNGTRLTVT.